This entry concerns a single T cell receptor beta chain. Its antigen is undetermined. These data belong to a study of a mutant IDH1 vaccine in newly diagnosed glioma. Study overall: Vaccinations were initiated 4-6 weeks following radiotherapy alone, or were given together with temozolomide cycles. Study-wide findings and caveats: Top-clonotype changes in peripheral T cells seemed unrelated to pseudoprogression.

Germline CDR1 and CDR2: MDHEN and SYDVKM. V was clipped by 6 bases and J by 4 bases, with 13 bases between them. CDR3 length: 14 amino acids. Generated by immunoSEQ multiplex PCR, the TCRdb table keeps only in-frame clones and is missing some. Of fewer than 35,000 clones listed, 78% are singletons. The time point was: week 11, during vaccination. Each vaccine dose was 300 ug of mutant IDH1 20-mer peptide, with topical imiquimod. This chain joins TRBV28 and TRBJ1-5; D unresolved. The sequence derives from a man aged 25 to 40 with glioma. The sample in question was PBMCs, obtained from a glioma patient whose treatment included an IDH1 peptide vaccine. The CDR3 nucleotides read TGTGCCAGCAGACCCCGCCGGAGAAATCAGCCCCAGCATTTT. Its protein is CASRPRRRNQPQHF. The full variable domain, completed using reference TRBV28 and TRBJ1-5, is DVKVTQSSRYLVKRTGEKVFLECVQDMDHENMFWYRQDPGLGLRLIYFSYDVKMKEKGDIPEGYSVSREKKERFSLILESASTNQTSMYLCASRPRRRNQPQHFGDGTRLSIL.